Listed below are T cell receptor beta chains from one sample, sequenced in a study of blood T cell repertoires in COVID-19. TCRdb keeps only in-frame clones here, not all; method: immunoSEQ multiplex PCR. Of 430,000 or so clones listed, 88% are singletons. The sample taken for sequencing was PBMCs or T cells enriched from blood (not recorded which). All receptors come from a woman aged 18-29 years who had been exposed to COVID-19. CDR3s include the opening cysteine and the closing phenylalanine or tryptophan. The D gene is left open where the match is weak. Some rows mark clone size as missing; the rest say once, few, many or name a class of expanded clone.

CDR3 length	J gene	D gene	V gene	clone size	CDR3 DNA	CDR3 protein
14	TRBJ2-7	TRBD1	TRBV7-8	NA	TGTGCCAGCAGCCCGGACAGGGCGGCCTACGAGCAGTACTTC	CASSPDRAAYEQYF
14	TRBJ2-7	TRBD2	TRBV2	NA	TGTGCCAGCATAGAGCGGGGGGCCTCCTACGAGCAGTACTTC	CASIERGASYEQYF
13	TRBJ2-7	TRBD2	TRBV5-1	NA	TGCGCCAGCAGCTTGGTTCTGGGAGGGGAGCAGTACTTC	CASSLVLGGEQYF
12	TRBJ2-1	NA	TRBV29-1	NA	TGCAGCGTACGGGGTTCCTACAATGAGCAGTTCTTC	CSVRGSYNEQFF
13	TRBJ2-7	NA	TRBV5-1	NA	TGCGCCAGCAGCTTTACTAATTCCTACGAGCAGTACTTC	CASSFTNSYEQYF
16	TRBJ2-3	TRBD2	TRBV9	NA	TGTGCCAGCAGCGAGGGACTAGCACCACGCACAGATACGCAGTATTTT	CASSEGLAPRTDTQYF
15	TRBJ1-5	TRBD1	TRBV4-2	once	TGTGCCAGCAGCCAAGACAGGGGGAGCAATCAGCCCCAGCATTTT	CASSQDRGSNQPQHF
12	TRBJ2-7	TRBD2	TRBV19	NA	TGTGCCAGTAGTATGGGAGGGGACGAGCAGTACTTC	CASSMGGDEQYF
14	TRBJ1-1	NA	TRBV7-2	once	TGTGCCAGCAGCTTAGTTGGGCCAGAGAGTGAAGCTTTCTTT	CASSLVGPESEAFF
15	TRBJ2-1	TRBD2	TRBV6-5	NA	TGTGCCAGCACCTTTAGCGGGGGGGACTACAATGAGCAGTTCTTC	CASTFSGGDYNEQFF
15	TRBJ2-1	TRBD2	TRBV7-7	NA	TGTGCCAGCAGCCCCGGGACTAGCGTTTACAATGAGCAGTTCTTC	CASSPGTSVYNEQFF
13	TRBJ1-2	NA	TRBV2	NA	TGTGCCAGCAGTGAAAAGGGGAACTATGGCTACACCTTC	CASSEKGNYGYTF
15	TRBJ1-4	TRBD1	TRBV15	NA	TGTGCCACCAGCAGAGGGACAGGGGGCGGTGAAAAACTGTTTTTT	CATSRGTGGGEKLFF
16	TRBJ1-3	NA	TRBV5-1	NA	TGCGCCAGCAGCTTGAGGCCAGGGGACTCTGGAAACACCATATATTTT	CASSLRPGDSGNTIYF
15	TRBJ1-6	NA	TRBV3-1/TRBV3-2	NA	TGTGCCAGCAGCCAAGCGGGACTAGAAAATTCACCCCTCCACTTT	CASSQAGLENSPLHF
19	TRBJ2-4	NA	TRBV5-5	NA	TGTGCCAGCAGCTCGACCGACAGGTCCAGAACTATAGCCAAAAACATTCAGTACTTC	CASSSTDRSRTIAKNIQYF
16	TRBJ2-2	NA	TRBV7-6	NA	TGTGCCAGCAGCTTAGTAGGACTGTCGAACACCGGGGAGCTGTTTTTT	CASSLVGLSNTGELFF